These 13 T cell receptor beta chains share one sample of origin, sequenced in a study of response to subunit inactivated influenza vaccine. From the RT-PCR reads, TCRdb called clonotypes with MiXCR, one entry per CDR3 protein. The table includes about 190,000 distinct CDR3 sequences, around 15% detected once. The source was CD8+ T cells sorted from PBMCs, collected around 5 days after vaccination. These receptors all come from a man aged 50-59 years who received an inactivated influenza vaccine.

This clonotype was counted only a few times. V and J are TRBV5-1 and TRBJ2-1; unclear D gene. The CDR3 loop spans 16 amino acids. Germline assignment: CDR1 SGHRS and CDR2 YFSETQ. The V end was cut by 4 bases, the J end by 3 bases, with 17 bases between. In DNA, the CDR3 is TGCGCCAGCAGCCCGAGAGACGTTATGATCTACAATGAGCAGTTCTTC. It specifies CASSPRDVMIYNEQFF.

J is TRBJ2-5 and V is TRBV28, with D tentatively TRBD1 (7 bases). Trimming stripped 10 bases from V and 5 bases from J, with 17 bases between. The CDR3 consists of 13 residues. In germline, CDR1 is MDHEN, CDR2 SYDVKM. The CDR3 DNA follows: TGTGCCATCCTCCCGACAGGGACTGAGACCCAGTACTTC. This gives the protein CAILPTGTETQYF.

V usage is TRBV2 and J usage is TRBJ2-3; 8 nucleotides line up with TRBD2. V shed 0 bases, J shed 2 bases, and the junction held 10 bases outside the gene matches. The germline CDR1 and CDR2 sequences are SNHLY and FYNNEI. CDR3 length: 18 residues. In DNA form, the CDR3 reads TGTGCCAGCAGTGAAGCGCCTTGGATAGCGGGAAACACAGATACGCAGTATTTT. This translates into CASSEAPWIAGNTDTQYF. The full variable domain, completed using reference TRBV2 and TRBJ2-3, is EPEVTQTPSHQVTQMGQEVILRCVPISNHLYFYWYRQILGQKVEFLVSFYNNEISEKSEIFDDQFSVERPDGSNFTLKIRSTKLEDSAMYFCASSEAPWIAGNTDTQYFGPGTRLTVL.

This clonotype was counted a single time. The V and J genes are TRBV12-3 or TRBV12-4 and TRBJ2-1; D remains ambiguous. The ends were cut back, 1 base at V and 6 bases at J, with 7 bases in the middle. The CDR3 is 13 amino acids. CDR3 nucleotide sequence: TGTGCCAGCAGTTTAGGTCAGCTCAATGAGCAGTTCTTC. Translation gives CASSLGQLNEQFF.

The table lists this clonotype with a count of one. The chain is built from TRBV11-2 and TRBJ1-1; no reliable D call. Germline V gene lookup returns CDR1 SGHAT and CDR2 FQNNGV. Trimming removed 1 base at V and 0 bases at J, with 9 bases between. The CDR3 has 15 amino acids. CDR3 sequence (DNA): TGTGCCAGCAGCTTAGGCGCGGCCCTGAACACTGAAGCTTTCTTT. This encodes CASSLGAALNTEAFF.

In its sample, this clonotype was seen many times. V gene TRBV7-2 combines with J gene TRBJ2-7; unclear D gene. Germline V lookup: CDR1 SGHTA, CDR2 FQGNSA. The CDR3 runs to 11 residues. Trimming pared 6 bases from V and 0 bases from J, leaving 3 bases between. In DNA, the CDR3 is TGTGCCAGCAGGAGCTCCTACGAGCAGTACTTC. This translates into CASRSSYEQYF.

V and J are TRBV5-1 and TRBJ2-1, with 8 bases fitting TRBD2. This CDR3 comprises 14 residues. After removal of 4 bases from V and 8 bases from J, the junction contained 8 bases not matched to a gene. Germline V gives CDR1 SGHRS, CDR2 YFSETQ. The CDR3 loop reads CASSPTTGGDEQFF. CDR3 DNA: TGCGCCAGCAGCCCGACAACCGGGGGGGATGAGCAGTTCTTC. Drawing the rest from reference TRBV5-1 and TRBJ2-1, the complete variable domain is KAGVTQTPRYLIKTRGQQVTLSCSPISGHRSVSWYQQTPGQGLQFLFEYFSETQRNKGNFPGRFSGRQFSNSRSEMNVSTLELGDSALYLCASSPTTGGDEQFFGPGTRLTVL.

The table lists this clonotype with a few counts. This chain connects TRBV6-2 or TRBV6-3 to TRBJ2-3; D remains ambiguous. Germline CDR1 MNHEY, CDR2 SVGEGT. V dropped 0 bases and J dropped 5 bases, with 6 bases sitting between them. The CDR3 spans 13 residues. The CDR3 DNA reads as TGTGCCAGCAGTTACTCCTTCGTAGATACGCAGTATTTT. Its protein product is CASSYSFVDTQYF.

The chain joins TRBV5-1 to TRBJ2-7; D may be TRBD2 (6 bases). Trimming removed 5 bases from V and 0 bases from J, with 9 bases in between. Germline lookup yields CDR1 SGHRS and CDR2 YFSETQ. The CDR3 has 13 amino acids. CDR3 coding DNA: TGCGCCAGCAGTTCTAGCGTCTCCTACGAGCAGTACTTC. Protein sequence: CASSSSVSYEQYF. The variable domain in full, with the rest retrieved from reference TRBV5-1 and TRBJ2-7, is KAGVTQTPRYLIKTRGQQVTLSCSPISGHRSVSWYQQTPGQGLQFLFEYFSETQRNKGNFPGRFSGRQFSNSRSEMNVSTLELGDSALYLCASSSSVSYEQYFGPGTRLTVT.

This clonotype was picked up a small number of times. The rearrangement uses TRBV6-1 and TRBJ2-7; 11 positions match TRBD2. The CDR3 loop spans 15 amino acids. Germline CDR1 and CDR2: MNHNS and SASEGT. The J segment lost 7 bases and the V segment lost 5 bases, leaving 10 bases of the junction unmatched. The DNA for the CDR3 is TGTGCCAGCAGTATCCGACTAGCGGGAACTGAGGAGCAGTACTTC. Translation: CASSIRLAGTEEQYF.

This clonotype was observed a handful of times. The gene calls are TRBV20-1 and TRBJ2-1; 9 bases agree with TRBD2. This CDR3 contains 18 residues. The trim removed 1 base at V and 0 bases at J, leaving 10 bases unmatched. CDR1 and CDR2 (germline): DFQATT, SNEGSKA (reference sequence). The CDR3 loop is CSARAPGTSFSSYNEQFF. The DNA of the CDR3 is TGCAGTGCTAGAGCTCCCGGGACTAGCTTTAGCTCCTACAATGAGCAGTTCTTC.

The CDR3 here is CASSRVPDRGIDEQYF. CDR3 coding DNA: TGCGCCAGCAGCCGCGTCCCTGACAGGGGGATCGACGAGCAGTACTTC. The gene calls are TRBV5-1 and TRBJ2-7, with 9 bases identical to TRBD1. CDR1 SGHRS and CDR2 YFSETQ come from the germline V gene. V dropped 4 bases and J dropped 5; count of bases not matched to a gene: 13. The CDR3 covers 16 residues.

Only a few counts were recorded for this clonotype. The CDR3: CSGPSTDNEQFF. The CDR3 bases are TGCAGTGGCCCTAGTACTGACAATGAGCAGTTCTTC. The chain links TRBV20-1 to TRBJ2-1; D gene unclear. There are 12 residues in the CDR3. The V end was cut by 7 bases, the J end by 5 bases, with 12 bases between. CDR1 and CDR2 from the germline V gene are DFQATT and SNEGSKA (reference sequence).